Listed below are T cell receptor beta chains from one sample, sequenced in a study of cytomegalovirus exposure and HLA in healthy donors. Here immunoSEQ multiplex PCR was the method, and the copy in TCRdb shows in-frame clones only, minus some. The sample gives approximately 33,000 clones, over 40% of which show up once; 6.2% is in the top ten. Sequenced input: PBMCs. Source of these receptors: a woman in her thirties or forties in good health and CMV-seropositive. CDR3s include the opening cysteine and the closing phenylalanine or tryptophan. D genes are given only for firm matches. Only some rows state a clone size, as once, few, many or a class for expanded clones.

TRBJ1-2,.,TRBV5-1,TRBD1,CASSPGQGGGYTF,TGCGCCAGCAGCCCAGGACAGGGCGGAGGCTACACCTTC
TRBJ2-3,few,TRBV5-1,.,CASSLDNSVDTQYF,TGCGCCAGCAGCTTGGATAATTCCGTAGATACGCAGTATTTT
TRBJ2-2,.,TRBV5-1,TRBD1,CASSRRGQGEPGELFF,TGCGCCAGCAGCCGTAGAGGACAGGGGGAACCCGGGGAGCTGTTTTTT
TRBJ2-7,.,TRBV28,.,CASSGGQGYEQYF,TGTGCCAGCAGTGGAGGGCAAGGCTACGAGCAGTACTTC
TRBJ2-5,.,TRBV10-3,.,CAISESTEETQYF,TGTGCCATCAGTGAGTCGACTGAAGAGACCCAGTACTTC
TRBJ2-5,.,TRBV7-4,TRBD2,CASSLGGGAETQYF,TGTGCCAGCAGCTTAGGCGGGGGGGCAGAGACCCAGTACTTC
TRBJ2-3,few,TRBV4-2,.,CASSPWPTDTQYF,TGTGCCAGCAGCCCCTGGCCCACAGATACGCAGTATTTT
TRBJ1-2,once,TRBV6-1,TRBD1,CASSSRDRGDYGYTF,TGTGCCAGCAGTAGCCGCGACAGGGGCGACTATGGCTACACCTTC
TRBJ1-1,.,TRBV13,.,CASSNRQEEAFF,TGTGCCAGCAGCAACCGACAGGAAGAAGCTTTCTTT
TRBJ2-1,.,TRBV10-3,TRBD1,CAISGSTGENEQFF,TGTGCCATCAGTGGTTCGACAGGGGAGAATGAGCAGTTCTTC
TRBJ2-1,.,TRBV5-4,.,CAGSLASDEQFF,TGTGCCGGCAGCTTGGCTAGCGATGAGCAGTTCTTC
TRBJ2-7,.,TRBV15,TRBD1,CATSREGTGGHEQYF,TGTGCCACCAGCAGAGAGGGGACAGGGGGCCACGAGCAGTACTTC
TRBJ1-5,.,TRBV4-2,.,CASSQAFGTTNQPQHF,TGTGCCAGCAGCCAAGCCTTTGGGACAACCAATCAGCCCCAGCATTTT
TRBJ2-6,.,TRBV7-2,TRBD1,CASSSRQGSGANVLTF,TGTGCCAGCAGCTCAAGACAGGGCTCTGGGGCCAACGTCCTGACTTTC
TRBJ1-6,.,TRBV11-2,.,CASRDRLGGNLHF,TGTGCCAGCAGGGACCGACTTGGAGGCAACCTCCACTTT
TRBJ1-4,.,TRBV4-1,TRBD1,CASSHEGTGRLNEKLFF,TGCGCCAGCAGCCATGAAGGGACAGGGAGGCTGAATGAAAAACTGTTTTTT
TRBJ1-5,.,TRBV6-1,.,CASRVTVLNQPQHF,TGTGCCAGCAGGGTGACAGTATTAAATCAGCCCCAGCATTTT
TRBJ1-1,few,TRBV4-1,.,CASSQDRENEAFF,TGCGCCAGCAGCCAAGATAGGGAGAATGAAGCTTTCTTT
TRBJ1-1,.,TRBV5-1,.,CASRAGGGTEAFF,TGCGCCAGCAGAGCGGGGGGCGGCACTGAAGCTTTCTTT
TRBJ1-1,.,TRBV6-5,.,CASSFWRNTEAFF,TGTGCCAGCAGTTTTTGGAGGAACACTGAAGCTTTCTTT
TRBJ2-3,few,TRBV30,.,CAWSVSGSTQYF,TGTGCCTGGAGTGTTTCCGGGAGTACGCAGTATTTT
TRBJ1-3,.,TRBV29-1,.,CSVVGLEAGNTIYF,TGCAGCGTTGTCGGACTCGAGGCAGGAAACACCATATATTTT
TRBJ1-3,medium-sized,TRBV2,.,CASKAQGPGNTIYF,TGTGCCAGCAAGGCGCAGGGCCCGGGAAACACCATATATTTT
TRBJ2-2,.,TRBV2,.,CASSALGGNGELFF,TGTGCCAGCAGTGCTCTAGGAGGTAACGGGGAGCTGTTTTTT
TRBJ1-4,.,TRBV7-9,TRBD1,CASSFGQGADEKLFF,TGTGCCAGCAGCTTTGGACAGGGGGCTGATGAAAAACTGTTTTTT
TRBJ2-4,.,TRBV9,.,CASSVSPTSQNIQYF,TGTGCCAGCAGCGTAAGCCCAACTAGCCAAAACATTCAGTACTTC
TRBJ2-4,few,TRBV11-2,.,CASSLIAPGIQYF,TGTGCCAGCAGCTTAATAGCCCCGGGCATTCAGTACTTC
TRBJ2-1,.,TRBV19,TRBD1,CASSIGQGNGQFF,TGTGCCAGTAGTATCGGACAGGGGAATGGGCAGTTCTTC
TRBJ1-5,.,TRBV5-8,.,CASSLYNQPQHF,TGTGCCAGCAGCTTGTACAATCAGCCCCAGCATTTT
TRBJ1-1,.,TRBV28,TRBD1,CASRTTGGYRAFF,TGTGCCAGCAGGACCACAGGGGGCTACCGAGCTTTCTTT
TRBJ2-5,.,TRBV7-2,TRBD2,CASSHQLAGEETQYF,TGTGCCAGCAGCCATCAGCTAGCGGGGGAAGAGACCCAGTACTTC
TRBJ1-4,.,TRBV28,.,CASRAVEKLFF,TGTGCCAGCCGTGCAGTAGAAAAACTGTTTTTT
TRBJ2-7,few,TRBV4-3,TRBD1,CASSQEGTEAYEQYF,TGCGCCAGCAGCCAAGAGGGGACAGAGGCCTACGAGCAGTACTTC
TRBJ2-1,.,TRBV15,TRBD2,CATTSLTRTSGGINEQFF,TGTGCCACCACCTCTTTGACCCGGACTAGCGGGGGGATCAATGAGCAGTTCTTC
TRBJ2-3,.,TRBV29-1,TRBD2,CSVESSGSTDTQYF,TGCAGCGTTGAATCTAGCGGTAGCACAGATACGCAGTATTTT
TRBJ2-1,.,TRBV2,TRBD2,CASSGAGTSGPFEQFF,TGTGCCAGCAGTGGGGCCGGGACTAGCGGGCCCTTTGAGCAGTTCTTC
TRBJ2-1,.,TRBV2,.,CASRGTYNEQFF,TGTGCCAGCAGGGGGACTTACAATGAGCAGTTCTTC